A single sample is the source of the 25 T cell receptor beta chains below, sequenced in a study of human T cells and chemical hapten exposure. Specified time point: patch test 1, 2 weeks after DPC sensitization. Treatment given: therapeutic diphenylcyclopropenone sensitization with weekly scalp DPC. TCRdb used MiXCR to reprocess the RACE reads, holding one entry per CDR3 protein. The data show approximately 90,000 distinct CDR3 sequences, around 12% seen once. Source: whole blood, taken in connection with sensitization to the hapten diphenylcyclopropenone (DPC). These receptors were taken from a middle-aged woman with alopecia areata. Some clones in this sample may be carry-over from other donors' samples.

A few counts support this clonotype. J is TRBJ2-1 and V is TRBV5-4; weak D call: TRBD1 (6 bases). Looked up from germline, CDR1 is SGHNT and CDR2 is YYREEE (reference sequence). The length of the CDR3 is 18 residues. V was clipped by 4 bases and J by 5 bases, with 25 bases between them. The CDR3 DNA follows: TGTGCCAGCAGCATGGGGGCCCCGAGAGGCCCCGTAAACAATGAGCAGTTCTTC. Translation gives CASSMGAPRGPVNNEQFF.

The CDR3 nucleotides read TGCAGTGCTACCCCCGGGACTAGCGGCTCAAGGGCATACTTC. It specifies CSATPGTSGSRAYF. V and J are TRBV20-1 and TRBJ2-7; 11 bases agree with TRBD2. This CDR3 is 14 amino acids long. Germline V lookup: CDR1 DFQATT, CDR2 SNEGSKA (reference sequence). With V trimmed by 4 bases and J by 13 bases, 15 bases remained unmatched.

The chain combines TRBV20-1 with TRBJ2-1, with D possibly being TRBD1 (5 bases). The V end was cut by 0 bases, the J end by 6 bases, with 12 bases between. Germline assignment: CDR1 DFQATT and CDR2 SNEGSKA (reference sequence). The length of the CDR3 is 14 residues. The CDR3 sequence is CSARDYGGANEQFF. CDR3 DNA sequence: TGCAGTGCTAGAGATTACGGTGGGGCCAATGAGCAGTTCTTC.

The gene calls are TRBV11-3 and TRBJ1-1, with a weak D call TRBD1 (5 bases). With 0 bases removed from V and 5 bases from J, the gap between germline ends came to 10 bases. This CDR3 contains 14 residues. Germline V lookup: CDR1 SGHNT, CDR2 YENEEA. CDR3 amino acids: CASSLEGDGTEAFF. The CDR3 DNA reads TGTGCCAGCAGCTTAGAGGGGGATGGGACTGAAGCTTTCTTT.

This clonotype appeared a few times. The genes are TRBV28 and TRBJ2-5; D may be TRBD2 (5 bases). This CDR3 spans 12 amino acids. Trimming shortened V by 6 bases and J by 7 bases, and 12 bases separated the two germline ends. CDR1 and CDR2 (germline): MDHEN, SYDVKM. The CDR3 bases are TGTGCCAGCAGCATGGATCGGGGGACCCAGTACTTC. It encodes CASSMDRGTQYF.

The chain carries TRBV6-1 and TRBJ2-1, with 11 bases aligning to TRBD2. The CDR3 totals 16 residues. V trimming: 5 bases; J trimming: 5 bases; junction bases outside the gene matches: 8. Germline CDR1 MNHNS, CDR2 SASEGT. This CDR3 reads CASSIQPGLADNEQFF. The CDR3 coding sequence is TGTGCCAGCAGTATACAACCGGGACTAGCGGACAATGAGCAGTTCTTC.

This clonotype was detected only a few times. This chain uses TRBV12-3 or TRBV12-4 with TRBJ2-1; 10 nucleotides match TRBD2. This CDR3 spans 13 amino acids. J lost 6 bases, V lost 11 bases, and 7 bases had no gene match. This CDR3 reads CAQGTSGINEQFF. The CDR3, as DNA: TGTGCCCAGGGAACTAGCGGGATCAATGAGCAGTTCTTC.

Turning to this clonotype: A read error may be the cause here, since a much bigger clone is one base away. This chain joins TRBV7-2 and TRBJ1-4; 7 positions match TRBD1. The CDR3 consists of 18 residues. Germline V gives CDR1 SGHTA, CDR2 FQGNSA. Germline trimming cut 1 base from V and 2 bases from J; bases unmatched to any gene: 10. This chain's CDR3 is CASSLDAVGGSTNEKLFF. CDR3 nucleotide sequence: TGTGCCAGCAGCTTAGATGCGGTAGGGGGCTCTACTAATGAAAAACTGTTTTTT.

This clonotype was found many times. V and J are TRBV5-6 and TRBJ1-5; D is undetermined. Germline V CDR1 and CDR2: SGHDT, YYEEEE. Trimming stripped 2 bases from V and 1 base from J, with 7 bases between. CDR3 length: 14 amino acids. CDR3 region: CASSFGQSNQPQHF. The CDR3 DNA sequence: TGTGCCAGCAGCTTCGGTCAGAGCAATCAGCCCCAGCATTTT.

The chain joins TRBV30 to TRBJ2-1; 8 bases agree with TRBD2. The germline CDR1 and CDR2 sequences are GTSNPN and SVGIG (reference sequence). The CDR3 covers 15 residues. Unmatched junction bases numbered 13, after V lost 3 bases and J lost 9 bases. CDR3 sequence reads: CAWRRSGTSKSEQFF. CDR3 sequence (DNA): TGTGCCTGGAGACGGTCGGGGACTAGTAAGAGTGAGCAGTTCTTC.

The J gene is TRBJ2-5, the V gene TRBV18; no reliable D call. V was shortened by 2 bases and J by 2 bases, with 12 bases between the two germline ends. The V gene's germline CDR1 is KGHSH and CDR2 LQKENI. The CDR3 consists of 15 residues. The CDR3 loop reads CASSPSRYVQETQYF. The CDR3 bases are TGTGCCAGCTCACCATCTCGGTACGTTCAAGAGACCCAGTACTTC.

This clonotype came up a few times. V is TRBV5-1 and J is TRBJ2-7; the D is unclear. The germline CDR1 and CDR2 sequences are SGHRS and YFSETQ. The germline V and J ends were trimmed by 1 base and 2 bases, with 7 bases remaining between them. The CDR3 contains 13 residues. CDR3 sequence reads: CASSLNPAYEQYF. In nucleotides, the CDR3 is TGCGCCAGCAGCTTGAACCCAGCCTACGAGCAGTACTTC.

This clonotype was detected many times. The rearrangement joins TRBV7-3 to TRBJ2-1, with 13 bases identical to TRBD2. This CDR3 contains 15 residues. Germline CDR1 reads SGHTA; CDR2 reads FQGTGA. Losses at the gene ends were 4 bases for V and 3 bases for J; bases not matched to a gene: 0. The CDR3 protein is CASSWTSGSYNEQFF. The CDR3 DNA is TGTGCCAGCAGCTGGACTAGCGGGAGCTACAATGAGCAGTTCTTC.

The chain joins TRBV11-2 to TRBJ1-6; the D is unclear. The V gene lost 1 base and the J gene lost 9 bases, with 7 bases spanning the gap. This CDR3 comprises 13 residues. Germline CDR1 is SGHAT and CDR2 is FQNNGV. The DNA of the CDR3 is TGTGCCAGCAGCTTAGCTCTCCCTTCACCCCTCCACTTT. It yields the protein CASSLALPSPLHF.

This chain uses TRBV11-2 with TRBJ2-1; TRBD1 might be the D (5 bases). CDR1 is SGHAT, CDR2 FQNNGV, per germline. Trimming took 5 bases from V and 15 from J, leaving 20 bases between them. This CDR3 has 13 amino acids. The CDR3 spells CASSAPAQGPLFF. For the CDR3, the DNA is TGTGCCAGCAGCGCCCCGGCCCAGGGCCCCCTGTTCTTC.

The chain is built from TRBV4-3 and TRBJ2-1; D gene ambiguous. This CDR3 region has 16 residues. Germline V CDR1 and CDR2: LGHNA, YSLEER. Trimming left V 1 base short and J 7 bases short, with 17 bases between. CDR3 sequence (DNA): TGCGCCAGCAGCCAAGTCGTCAGTACAGCTGGAAATGAGCAGTTCTTC. Translating gives CASSQVVSTAGNEQFF.

This clonotype was seen only once. The V gene is TRBV4-1, the J gene TRBJ1-1; D gene uncertain. Trimming stripped 1 base from V and 1 base from J, with 4 bases between. Per the germline V gene, CDR1 is MGHRA and CDR2 is YSYEKL. This CDR3 is built from 13 residues. CDR3 residues: CASSQGPNTEAFF. The CDR3 DNA sequence: TGCGCCAGCAGCCAAGGACCGAACACTGAAGCTTTCTTT.

This clonotype was counted ten times or more. The CDR3 loop reads CSASGDYGYTF. CDR3 coding DNA: TGCAGTGCTAGCGGGGACTATGGCTACACCTTC. The rearrangement links TRBV20-1 to TRBJ1-2; no definite D call. V gave up 3 bases and J gave up 3 bases, with 5 bases separating them. This CDR3 region has 11 residues. Germline V gene data show CDR1 as DFQATT and CDR2 as SNEGSKA (reference sequence).

A few counts support this clonotype. The chain carries TRBV11-2 and TRBJ1-1, with D tentatively TRBD1 (5 bases). There are 14 residues in the CDR3. CDR1 is SGHAT and CDR2 is FQNNGV in the germline V gene. Trimming left V 5 bases short and J 3 bases short, with 13 bases between. In DNA, the CDR3 is TGTGCCAGCAGCCCCCAAATGACAGACACTGAAGCTTTCTTT. It is translated as CASSPQMTDTEAFF.

The CDR3 DNA reads as TGTGCCAGCTCGAAAGAGGGTAGCATCTCCTACAATGAGCAGTTCTTC. Translation: CASSKEGSISYNEQFF. The chain combines TRBV6-4 with TRBJ2-1, with D possibly being TRBD2 (5 bases). CDR1 is MRHNA and CDR2 is SNTAGT in the germline V gene. There are 16 residues in the CDR3. Trimming pared 8 bases from V and 0 bases from J, leaving 17 bases between.

This clonotype has more than one count but fewer than ten. The genes are TRBV7-6 and TRBJ2-1; no clear D gene. Trimming took off 1 base at V and 6 bases at J, with 4 bases between the two ends. The CDR3 consists of 12 residues. Germline lookup yields CDR1 SGHVS and CDR2 FNYEAQ. The CDR3 nucleotides read TGTGCCAGCAGCTTAGTCCCCAATGAGCAGTTCTTC. Its protein is CASSLVPNEQFF.

The rearrangement links TRBV18 to TRBJ2-1; perhaps TRBD2 as D (7 bases). Germline V gene data show CDR1 as KGHSH and CDR2 as LQKENI. The germline V and J ends were trimmed by 3 bases and 9 bases, with 15 bases remaining between them. The CDR3 length is 14 residues. The CDR3 DNA is TGTGCCAGCTCACCGCGTGGGGGGGGCAGTGAGCAGTTCTTC. As protein: CASSPRGGGSEQFF.

This clonotype came up many times. The chain has TRBV2 and TRBJ2-7, with D perhaps TRBD1 (5 bases). V lost 6 bases and J 4 bases, leaving 7 bases between the germline ends. This CDR3 contains 11 residues. The V gene's germline CDR1 is SNHLY and CDR2 FYNNEI. Here the CDR3 reads CASRQEYEQYF. The CDR3 DNA follows: TGTGCCAGCAGACAGGAGTACGAGCAGTACTTC.

Only a few counts were recorded for this clonotype. This rearrangement joins TRBV20-1 to TRBJ2-1, with 10 bases identical to TRBD2. The CDR3 length is 14 residues. The germline V gene encodes CDR1 DFQATT and CDR2 SNEGSKA (reference sequence). In DNA, the CDR3 is TGCGGAGGGTCTAGCGGGAGCGGTTACAATGAGCAGTTCTTC. It codes for CGGSSGSGYNEQFF.

This clonotype has at least ten counts. The rearrangement uses TRBV21-1 and TRBJ2-7; no check of the table's D call, TRBD2, against the DNA was made. TRBV21-1 is annotated as a pseudogene. The CDR3 has 18 residues. CDR3 bases: TGTGCCAGCAGCGCCCGACTAGAGGAGAAAGACCTACGATATGAGCAGTACTTC. This codes for CASSARLEEKDLRYEQYF.